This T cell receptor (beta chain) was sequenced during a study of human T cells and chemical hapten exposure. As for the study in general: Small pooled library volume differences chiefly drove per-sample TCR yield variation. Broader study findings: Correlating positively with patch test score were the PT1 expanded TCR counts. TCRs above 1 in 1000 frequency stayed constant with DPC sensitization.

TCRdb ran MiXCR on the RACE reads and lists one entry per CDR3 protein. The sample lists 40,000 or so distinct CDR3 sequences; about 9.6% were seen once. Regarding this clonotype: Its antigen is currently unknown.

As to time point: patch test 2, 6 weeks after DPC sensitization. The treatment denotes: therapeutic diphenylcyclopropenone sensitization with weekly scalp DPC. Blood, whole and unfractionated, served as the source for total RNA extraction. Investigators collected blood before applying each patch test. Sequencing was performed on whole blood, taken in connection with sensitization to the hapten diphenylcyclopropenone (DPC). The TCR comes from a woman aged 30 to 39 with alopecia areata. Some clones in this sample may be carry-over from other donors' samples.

CDR3 protein: CASSPQSGLAEETQYF. The CDR3 nucleotides are TGTGCCAGCAGCCCCCAGTCGGGACTAGCGGAAGAGACCCAGTACTTC. The rearrangement links TRBV9 to TRBJ2-5, with 11 bases that match TRBD2. The CDR3 extends over 16 amino acids. Germline V lookup: CDR1 SGDLS, CDR2 YYNGEE. V trimming: 4 bases; J trimming: 3 bases; junction bases outside the gene matches: 8.